This T cell receptor beta chain was sequenced for a study of early T cells in non-severe SARS-CoV-2 infection. Across the whole study: Sequenced bulk RNA came from whole blood that was unsorted, and chains were unpaired. Findings of the study overall: VDJdb-based matching was biased toward anti-spike CD8 responses and missed private and CD4 specificities.

TCRdb recomputed calls from the 5' RACE reads with MiXCR, one row per CDR3 protein. In the table there are about 83,000 distinct CDR3 sequences, more than 9% of which are singletons. This clonotype was seen a handful of times. Its antigen remains unidentified. Looked up from germline, CDR1 is SGHAT and CDR2 is FQNNGV. This CDR3 comprises 11 residues. V was clipped by 5 bases and J by 10 bases, with 11 bases between them. The TCR originated in an adult who was a healthcare worker with PCR-confirmed SARS-CoV-2 infection or an uninfected control (not recorded which). The input for sequencing was whole blood, taken at baseline. V usage is TRBV11-2 and J usage is TRBJ1-1; D gene uncertain. The CDR3 protein is CASSTLLGAFF. CDR3 nucleotide sequence: TGTGCCAGCAGCACCCTACTCGGAGCTTTCTTT.